Reported below is one TCR beta chain. The clone's antigen remains unknown. Per-base quality was not reported, and no clone a single base away is much larger than it. Libraries were prepared through the immunoSEQ multiplex PCR assay. As for the authors' bioinformatics: A statistical classification framework was built for diagnosing cytomegalovirus status from the catalog of TCR beta chain sequences. TCRdb took this table from immuneACCESS and kept in-frame rearrangements with V and J called. Such tables lack part of the clones; where checked against another copy, unresolved V genes explain under half of the gap, and the rest is unexplained. V and J calls and clone size are those listed in that table; D and trimming were worked out from the DNA. Counted in this sample were under 95,000 clones; approximately 93% of them appeared once. Approximately 3.6% of the sample lies in the top ten. These data belong to a study of cytomegalovirus exposure and HLA in healthy donors (dated by TCRdb to the late 2010s). Regarding the research as a whole: According to a later analysis, the roughly 120 validation repertoires were produced on the same platform as the 666 repertoires of the first cohort. Besides the first cohort of roughly 700 subjects, a separate validation cohort made up of 120 different subjects was used. The study combined high-throughput TCR immunosequencing, statistical association of individual TCRs with disease status, and machine learning to predict cytomegalovirus infection status. The study aimed to test whether signatures of past pathogen exposure could be identified by cataloging public T cell receptors. Results and caveats for the whole study, not just this receptor: A later analysis lacked HLA typing for the validation cohort, so it scored co-occurrence in that cohort across all 110 or so repertoires. A few of the identified cytomegalovirus-associated TCR beta chains were confirmed in vitro to be specific for cytomegalovirus antigens. According to the authors, the approach could potentially be generalized to other disease states and immunological phenotypes. Cytomegalovirus status was reported to be diagnosed by the classifier with high specificity and sensitivity in both the original and validation cohorts. A later analysis found that TCRs clustered in the first cohort also tended to co-occur in the 95 to 150 validation repertoires, with more than 90% of cluster scores above 0. A total of about 150 TCR beta chains were listed by the study as associated with cytomegalovirus. Most TCR sequences were observed very rarely across donors, whereas some public TCRs were present in many individuals.

The V and J ends are trimmed by 5 bases and 6 bases, leaving 5 bases between them. The CDR3 sequence holds 11 residues, the cysteine and phenylalanine included. Of the read, only the CDR3 DNA is kept; its 33 bases are in frame from base 1. From the germline V gene, CDR1 is SNHLY and CDR2 is FYNNEI. The donors were included in the validation cohort of over a hundred subjects, a group kept apart from the roughly 610-subject first cohort. The receptor chain draws on TRBV2 and TRBJ1-5; the D gene is unclear. The TCR sequence derives from a woman aged 18 to 35 in good health and CMV-seropositive. What was sequenced was PBMCs. The DNA sequence is given as TGTGCCAGCAGTCTAGGTCAGCCCCAGCATTTT. This encodes CASSLGQPQHF.